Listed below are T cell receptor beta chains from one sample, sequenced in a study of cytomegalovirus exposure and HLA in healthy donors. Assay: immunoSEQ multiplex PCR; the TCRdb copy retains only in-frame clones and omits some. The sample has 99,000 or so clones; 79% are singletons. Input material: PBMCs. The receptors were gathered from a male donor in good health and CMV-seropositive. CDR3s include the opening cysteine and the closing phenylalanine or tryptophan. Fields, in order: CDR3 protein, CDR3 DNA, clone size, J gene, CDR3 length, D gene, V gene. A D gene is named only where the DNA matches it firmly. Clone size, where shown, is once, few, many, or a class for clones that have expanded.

CDR3 protein: CASSLGQGANVLTF; CDR3 DNA: TGTGCCAGCAGCCTCGGACAGGGGGCCAACGTCCTGACTTTC; clone size: -; J gene: TRBJ2-6; CDR3 length: 14; D gene: -; V gene: TRBV5-5
CDR3 protein: CASSFGQGNSPLHF; CDR3 DNA: TGTGCCAGCAGTTTCGGACAGGGGAATTCACCCCTCCACTTT; clone size: -; J gene: TRBJ1-6; CDR3 length: 14; D gene: TRBD1; V gene: TRBV27
CDR3 protein: CASSQGLVANSPLHF; CDR3 DNA: TGTGCCAGCAGCCAAGGGTTAGTTGCTAATTCACCCCTCCACTTT; clone size: once; J gene: TRBJ1-6; CDR3 length: 15; D gene: -; V gene: TRBV14
CDR3 protein: CASSSGQGAQETQYF; CDR3 DNA: TGCGCCAGCAGTAGTGGACAGGGGGCTCAAGAGACCCAGTACTTC; clone size: -; J gene: TRBJ2-5; CDR3 length: 15; D gene: TRBD1; V gene: TRBV5-1
CDR3 protein: CASRLALNTDTQYF; CDR3 DNA: TGTGCATCGCGGCTAGCGCTGAACACAGATACGCAGTATTTT; clone size: -; J gene: TRBJ2-3; CDR3 length: 14; D gene: -; V gene: TRBV19
CDR3 protein: CASSGTSGFTGELFF; CDR3 DNA: TGCGCCAGCAGTGGGACTAGCGGGTTTACCGGGGAGCTGTTTTTT; clone size: few; J gene: TRBJ2-2; CDR3 length: 15; D gene: TRBD2; V gene: TRBV4-1
CDR3 protein: CASSAGLMNTEAFF; CDR3 DNA: TGTGCCAGCAGCGCCGGACTCATGAACACTGAAGCTTTCTTT; clone size: -; J gene: TRBJ1-1; CDR3 length: 14; D gene: -; V gene: TRBV13
CDR3 protein: CASSQVPGEGEKLFF; CDR3 DNA: TGCGCCAGCAGCCAAGTTCCGGGGGAGGGCGAAAAACTGTTTTTT; clone size: -; J gene: TRBJ1-4; CDR3 length: 15; D gene: -; V gene: TRBV4-1
CDR3 protein: CASSLVDRVAEAFF; CDR3 DNA: TGCGCCAGCAGCTTGGTCGACAGGGTTGCTGAAGCTTTCTTT; clone size: -; J gene: TRBJ1-1; CDR3 length: 14; D gene: TRBD1; V gene: TRBV5-1
CDR3 protein: CASSPTGGRYYGYTF; CDR3 DNA: TGTGCCAGCAGCCCTACAGGGGGAAGGTACTATGGCTACACCTTC; clone size: -; J gene: TRBJ1-2; CDR3 length: 15; D gene: TRBD1; V gene: TRBV7-2
CDR3 protein: CSFRDRGNEQYF; CDR3 DNA: TGCAGCTTTAGGGACAGGGGGAACGAGCAGTACTTC; clone size: -; J gene: TRBJ2-7; CDR3 length: 12; D gene: TRBD1; V gene: TRBV29-1
CDR3 protein: CASSEATGNQPQHF; CDR3 DNA: TGTGCCAGCAGTGAAGCAACAGGGAACCAGCCCCAGCATTTT; clone size: -; J gene: TRBJ1-5; CDR3 length: 14; D gene: -; V gene: TRBV6-1
CDR3 protein: CASSLYREETQYF; CDR3 DNA: TGTGCCAGCAGCTTGTACAGGGAGGAGACCCAGTACTTC; clone size: once; J gene: TRBJ2-5; CDR3 length: 13; D gene: -; V gene: TRBV5-4
CDR3 protein: CASSPPLAGETQYF; CDR3 DNA: TGTGCCAGCTCACCACCGTTGGCAGGGGAGACCCAGTACTTC; clone size: -; J gene: TRBJ2-5; CDR3 length: 14; D gene: -; V gene: TRBV18
CDR3 protein: CASQALGGSGSYNEQFF; CDR3 DNA: TGCGCCAGCCAGGCGTTGGGGGGTTCGGGCTCCTACAATGAGCAGTTCTTC; clone size: -; J gene: TRBJ2-1; CDR3 length: 17; D gene: -; V gene: TRBV5-1
CDR3 protein: CSVEAGGFSGYTF; CDR3 DNA: TGCAGCGTTGAAGCAGGGGGCTTTAGTGGCTACACCTTC; clone size: -; J gene: TRBJ1-2; CDR3 length: 13; D gene: TRBD1; V gene: TRBV29-1
CDR3 protein: CASSQGETGPNTEAFF; CDR3 DNA: TGCGCCAGCAGCCAAGGGGAGACAGGGCCGAACACTGAAGCTTTCTTT; clone size: -; J gene: TRBJ1-1; CDR3 length: 16; D gene: TRBD1; V gene: TRBV4-1
CDR3 protein: CASSTRDRIVNYGYTF; CDR3 DNA: TGTGCCAGCAGCACCCGGGACAGGATTGTTAATTATGGCTACACCTTC; clone size: -; J gene: TRBJ1-2; CDR3 length: 16; D gene: TRBD1; V gene: TRBV5-6
CDR3 protein: CASSPRGGEQFF; CDR3 DNA: TGTGCCAGCAGTCCCCGGGGGGGTGAGCAGTTCTTC; clone size: -; J gene: TRBJ2-1; CDR3 length: 12; D gene: TRBD2; V gene: TRBV6-1
CDR3 protein: CASSENRRKAFF; CDR3 DNA: TGTGCCAGCAGTGAAAACAGGCGGAAAGCTTTCTTT; clone size: -; J gene: TRBJ1-1; CDR3 length: 12; D gene: -; V gene: TRBV25-1
CDR3 protein: CAWSLAGTTNTEAFF; CDR3 DNA: TGTGCCTGGAGCTTAGCCGGGACAACCAACACTGAAGCTTTCTTT; clone size: -; J gene: TRBJ1-1; CDR3 length: 15; D gene: -; V gene: TRBV30
CDR3 protein: CASSETVNTEAFF; CDR3 DNA: TGTGCCAGCAGTGAAACGGTGAACACTGAAGCTTTCTTT; clone size: -; J gene: TRBJ1-1; CDR3 length: 13; D gene: -; V gene: TRBV25-1
CDR3 protein: CASSPSQGVNEQFF; CDR3 DNA: TGTGCCAGCAGCCCCTCCCAGGGGGTAAATGAGCAGTTCTTC; clone size: -; J gene: TRBJ2-1; CDR3 length: 14; D gene: TRBD1; V gene: TRBV11-3
CDR3 protein: CASSPTPTGGSYEQYF; CDR3 DNA: TGTGCCAGCAGCCCGACCCCGACAGGGGGCTCCTACGAGCAGTACTTC; clone size: -; J gene: TRBJ2-7; CDR3 length: 16; D gene: TRBD1; V gene: TRBV13
CDR3 protein: CASSFQGADTQYF; CDR3 DNA: TGTGCCAGCAGCTTCCAGGGGGCCGATACGCAGTATTTT; clone size: -; J gene: TRBJ2-3; CDR3 length: 13; D gene: TRBD1; V gene: TRBV4-2
CDR3 protein: CASSPDTRNEQFF; CDR3 DNA: TGTGCCAGCTCACCTGACACTAGGAATGAGCAGTTCTTC; clone size: -; J gene: TRBJ2-1; CDR3 length: 13; D gene: -; V gene: TRBV18
CDR3 protein: CASSQVTGGSNQPQHF; CDR3 DNA: TGCGCCAGCAGCCAAGTCACAGGGGGAAGCAATCAGCCCCAGCATTTT; clone size: -; J gene: TRBJ1-5; CDR3 length: 16; D gene: TRBD1; V gene: TRBV4-1
CDR3 protein: CASGLDQTGSGNTIYF; CDR3 DNA: TGTGCTAGTGGTTTGGATCAGACGGGCTCTGGAAACACCATATATTTT; clone size: -; J gene: TRBJ1-3; CDR3 length: 16; D gene: -; V gene: TRBV12-5
CDR3 protein: CASSPLVPGEQYF; CDR3 DNA: TGTGCCAGCAGTCCACTTGTTCCGGGGGAGCAGTACTTC; clone size: -; J gene: TRBJ2-7; CDR3 length: 13; D gene: -; V gene: TRBV7-9
CDR3 protein: CASSLEGATGELFF; CDR3 DNA: TGTGCCAGCAGCTTAGAGGGGGCGACCGGGGAGCTGTTTTTT; clone size: -; J gene: TRBJ2-2; CDR3 length: 14; D gene: TRBD1; V gene: TRBV5-4
CDR3 protein: CAILVDRGYEQYF; CDR3 DNA: TGTGCCATCCTCGTGGACAGGGGTTACGAGCAGTACTTC; clone size: -; J gene: TRBJ2-7; CDR3 length: 13; D gene: TRBD1; V gene: TRBV10-3
CDR3 protein: CAAQRGQNSNQPQHF; CDR3 DNA: TGTGCCGCCCAGAGGGGACAGAATAGCAATCAGCCCCAGCATTTT; clone size: -; J gene: TRBJ1-5; CDR3 length: 15; D gene: TRBD1; V gene: TRBV19
CDR3 protein: CAISESPYRVRYGYTF; CDR3 DNA: TGTGCCATCAGTGAGTCTCCCTACAGGGTACGTTATGGCTACACCTTC; clone size: -; J gene: TRBJ1-2; CDR3 length: 16; D gene: -; V gene: TRBV10-3
CDR3 protein: CSVGTGGPYEQYF; CDR3 DNA: TGCAGCGTCGGGACAGGGGGACCCTACGAGCAGTACTTC; clone size: -; J gene: TRBJ2-7; CDR3 length: 13; D gene: TRBD1; V gene: TRBV29-1
CDR3 protein: CASSSQRALYNEQFF; CDR3 DNA: TGTGCCAGCAGCTCGCAGCGGGCCCTGTACAATGAGCAGTTCTTC; clone size: -; J gene: TRBJ2-1; CDR3 length: 15; D gene: -; V gene: TRBV7-9
CDR3 protein: CATSRDRGDYGYTF; CDR3 DNA: TGTGCCACCAGCAGAGACAGGGGGGACTATGGCTACACCTTC; clone size: -; J gene: TRBJ1-2; CDR3 length: 14; D gene: TRBD1; V gene: TRBV15
CDR3 protein: CASSEYSGATNEKLFF; CDR3 DNA: TGTGCCAGCAGTGAATATTCCGGGGCAACTAATGAAAAACTGTTTTTT; clone size: -; J gene: TRBJ1-4; CDR3 length: 16; D gene: -; V gene: TRBV6-1
CDR3 protein: CASSFGGRRGYTF; CDR3 DNA: TGTGCCAGCAGTTTCGGGGGGCGCCGGGGCTACACCTTC; clone size: -; J gene: TRBJ1-2; CDR3 length: 13; D gene: -; V gene: TRBV28
CDR3 protein: CASSSDSYLGGNYGYTF; CDR3 DNA: TGTGCCAGCAGCTCTGACTCCTATTTGGGGGGAAACTATGGCTACACCTTC; clone size: -; J gene: TRBJ1-2; CDR3 length: 17; D gene: -; V gene: TRBV7-9
CDR3 protein: CAWSEQGAPYNEQFF; CDR3 DNA: TGTGCCTGGAGTGAACAGGGCGCCCCCTACAATGAGCAGTTCTTC; clone size: -; J gene: TRBJ2-1; CDR3 length: 15; D gene: -; V gene: TRBV30
CDR3 protein: CASSIKGGRETQYF; CDR3 DNA: TGTGCCAGCAGTATCAAGGGCGGGAGAGAGACCCAGTACTTC; clone size: -; J gene: TRBJ2-5; CDR3 length: 14; D gene: TRBD2; V gene: TRBV6-1
CDR3 protein: CASSLTQVNTEAFF; CDR3 DNA: TGCGCCAGCAGCTTGACACAAGTGAACACTGAAGCTTTCTTT; clone size: -; J gene: TRBJ1-1; CDR3 length: 14; D gene: -; V gene: TRBV5-1
CDR3 protein: CASSLARDRGQPGYTF; CDR3 DNA: TGTGCCAGCAGCTTAGCCCGGGACAGGGGACAGCCTGGCTACACCTTC; clone size: -; J gene: TRBJ1-2; CDR3 length: 16; D gene: TRBD1; V gene: TRBV7-9
CDR3 protein: CASSLVTTSYEQYF; CDR3 DNA: TGTGCCAGCAGCTTGGTAACTACCTCCTACGAGCAGTACTTC; clone size: -; J gene: TRBJ2-7; CDR3 length: 14; D gene: -; V gene: TRBV5-6
CDR3 protein: CAWSSQWGQGLAKSYTF; CDR3 DNA: TGTGCCTGGAGTTCCCAGTGGGGACAAGGCTTGGCCAAAAGCTACACCTTC; clone size: -; J gene: TRBJ1-2; CDR3 length: 17; D gene: -; V gene: TRBV30
CDR3 protein: CASSVGGREGNTQYF; CDR3 DNA: TGTGCCAGCAGCGTAGGAGGCAGGGAGGGGAATACGCAGTATTTT; clone size: -; J gene: TRBJ2-3; CDR3 length: 15; D gene: TRBD2; V gene: TRBV9
CDR3 protein: CASSRGSSKNTEAFF; CDR3 DNA: TGCGCCAGCAGCCGCGGGTCATCCAAGAACACTGAAGCTTTCTTT; clone size: -; J gene: TRBJ1-1; CDR3 length: 15; D gene: -; V gene: TRBV4-3
CDR3 protein: CASSGGTGNESEAFF; CDR3 DNA: TGTGCCAGCAGTGGAGGGACAGGAAACGAGTCTGAAGCTTTCTTT; clone size: -; J gene: TRBJ1-1; CDR3 length: 15; D gene: TRBD1; V gene: TRBV2